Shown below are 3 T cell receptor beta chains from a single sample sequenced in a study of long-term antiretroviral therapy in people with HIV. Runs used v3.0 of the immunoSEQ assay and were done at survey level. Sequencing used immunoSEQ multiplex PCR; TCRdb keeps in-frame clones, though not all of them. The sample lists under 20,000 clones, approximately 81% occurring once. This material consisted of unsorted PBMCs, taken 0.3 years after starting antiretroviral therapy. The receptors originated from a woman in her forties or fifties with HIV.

Written as DNA, the CDR3 is TGTGCCTGGAGTTGGGACAGGCTCACCGGGGAGCTGTTTTTT. Its protein is CAWSWDRLTGELFF. This chain joins TRBV30 and TRBJ2-2; 8 bases match TRBD1. This CDR3 comprises 14 residues. Germline CDR1 GTSNPN, CDR2 SVGIG (reference sequence). V lost 2 bases and J lost 4; bases outside the gene matches: 3.

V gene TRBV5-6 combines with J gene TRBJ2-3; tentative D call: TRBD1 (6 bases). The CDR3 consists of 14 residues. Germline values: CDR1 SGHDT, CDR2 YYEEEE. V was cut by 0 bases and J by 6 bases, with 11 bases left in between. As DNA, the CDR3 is TGTGCCAGCAGCTTGGCCAGGGGAAGGGATACGCAGTATTTT. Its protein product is CASSLARGRDTQYF.

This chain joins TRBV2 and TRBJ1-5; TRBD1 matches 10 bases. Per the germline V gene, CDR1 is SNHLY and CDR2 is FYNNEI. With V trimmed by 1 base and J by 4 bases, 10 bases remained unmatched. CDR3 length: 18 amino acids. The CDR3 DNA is TGTGCCAGCAGTGAAGGGGGCCGACAGGGGGCGAGGAATCAGCCCCAGCATTTT. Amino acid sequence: CASSEGGRQGARNQPQHF.